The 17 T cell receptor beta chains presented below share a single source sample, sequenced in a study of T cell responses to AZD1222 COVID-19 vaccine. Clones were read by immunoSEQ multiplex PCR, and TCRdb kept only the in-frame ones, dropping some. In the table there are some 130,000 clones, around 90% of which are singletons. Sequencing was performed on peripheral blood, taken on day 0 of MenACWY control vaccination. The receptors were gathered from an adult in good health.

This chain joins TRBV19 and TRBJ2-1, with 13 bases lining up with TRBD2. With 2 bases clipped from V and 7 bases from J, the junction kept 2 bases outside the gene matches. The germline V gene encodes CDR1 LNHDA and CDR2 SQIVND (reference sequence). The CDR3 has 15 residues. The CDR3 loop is CASSITSGRVNEQFF. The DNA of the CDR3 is TGTGCCAGTAGTATAACTAGCGGGAGGGTGAATGAGCAGTTCTTC.

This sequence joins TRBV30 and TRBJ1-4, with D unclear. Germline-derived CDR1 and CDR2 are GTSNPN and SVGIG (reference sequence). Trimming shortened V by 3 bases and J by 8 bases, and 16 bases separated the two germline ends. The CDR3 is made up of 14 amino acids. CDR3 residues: CAWRSTSQAEKLFF. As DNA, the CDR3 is TGTGCCTGGAGGTCGACAAGCCAAGCGGAAAAACTGTTTTTT.

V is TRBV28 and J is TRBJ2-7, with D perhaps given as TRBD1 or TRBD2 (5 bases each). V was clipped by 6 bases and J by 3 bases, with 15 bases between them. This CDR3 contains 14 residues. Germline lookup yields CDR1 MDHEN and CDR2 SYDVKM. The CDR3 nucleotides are TGTGCCAGCAGAGCCCGGGGCCTCCTCTACGAGCAGTACTTC. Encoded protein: CASRARGLLYEQYF.

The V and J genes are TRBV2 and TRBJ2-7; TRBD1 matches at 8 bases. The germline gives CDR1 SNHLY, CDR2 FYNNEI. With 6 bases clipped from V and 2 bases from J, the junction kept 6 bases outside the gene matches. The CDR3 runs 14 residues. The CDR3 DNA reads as TGTGCCAGCAGAAGGACAGGGACCACCTACGAGCAGTACTTC. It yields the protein CASRRTGTTYEQYF. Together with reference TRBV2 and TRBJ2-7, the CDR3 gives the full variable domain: EPEVTQTPSHQVTQMGQEVILRCVPISNHLYFYWYRQILGQKVEFLVSFYNNEISEKSEIFDDQFSVERPDGSNFTLKIRSTKLEDSAMYFCASRRTGTTYEQYFGPGTRLTVT.

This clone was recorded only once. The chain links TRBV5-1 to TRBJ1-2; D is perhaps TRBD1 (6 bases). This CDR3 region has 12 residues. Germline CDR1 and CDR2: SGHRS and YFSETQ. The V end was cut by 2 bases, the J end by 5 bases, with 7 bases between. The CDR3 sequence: CASSFQGYGYTF. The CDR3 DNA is TGCGCCAGCAGCTTTCAGGGGTATGGCTACACCTTC.

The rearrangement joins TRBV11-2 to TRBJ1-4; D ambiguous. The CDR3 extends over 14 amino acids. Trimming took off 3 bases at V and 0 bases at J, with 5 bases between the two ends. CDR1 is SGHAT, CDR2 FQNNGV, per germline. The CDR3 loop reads CASSFRSTNEKLFF. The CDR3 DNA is TGTGCCAGCAGCTTTCGTTCAACTAATGAAAAACTGTTTTTT.

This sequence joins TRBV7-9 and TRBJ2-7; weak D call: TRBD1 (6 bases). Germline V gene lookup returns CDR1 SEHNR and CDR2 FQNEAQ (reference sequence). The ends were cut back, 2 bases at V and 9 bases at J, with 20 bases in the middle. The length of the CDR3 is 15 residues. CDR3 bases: TGTGCCAGCAGCTTACTAATGGACAGTTTTGTAAGGCAGTACTTC. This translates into CASSLLMDSFVRQYF.

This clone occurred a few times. CDR3 loop: CARPGTSLYEQYF. The CDR3 coding sequence is TGTGCCAGACCCGGGACTAGTTTGTACGAGCAGTACTTC. This sequence joins TRBV28 and TRBJ2-7; 8 bases align to TRBD2. V was pared by 9 bases and J by 4 bases, with 8 bases of the junction left unmatched. The CDR3 runs 13 residues. Germline V gene data show CDR1 as MDHEN and CDR2 as SYDVKM.

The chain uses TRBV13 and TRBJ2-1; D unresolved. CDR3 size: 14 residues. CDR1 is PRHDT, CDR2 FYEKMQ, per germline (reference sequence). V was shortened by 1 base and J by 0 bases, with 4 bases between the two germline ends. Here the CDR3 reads CASSLEASYNEQFF. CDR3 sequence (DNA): TGTGCCAGCAGCTTAGAGGCCTCCTACAATGAGCAGTTCTTC. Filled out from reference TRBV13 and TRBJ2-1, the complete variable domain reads AAGVIQSPRHLIKEKRETATLKCYPIPRHDTVYWYQQGPGQDPQFLISFYEKMQSDKGSIPDRFSAQQFSDYHSELNMSSLELGDSALYFCASSLEASYNEQFFGPGTRLTVL.

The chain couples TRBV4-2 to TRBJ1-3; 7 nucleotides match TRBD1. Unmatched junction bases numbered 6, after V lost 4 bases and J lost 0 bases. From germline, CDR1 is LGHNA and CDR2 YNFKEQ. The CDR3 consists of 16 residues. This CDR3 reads CASSLSDRSSGNTIYF. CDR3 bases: TGTGCCAGCAGCCTCTCGGACAGGAGCTCTGGAAACACCATATATTTT.

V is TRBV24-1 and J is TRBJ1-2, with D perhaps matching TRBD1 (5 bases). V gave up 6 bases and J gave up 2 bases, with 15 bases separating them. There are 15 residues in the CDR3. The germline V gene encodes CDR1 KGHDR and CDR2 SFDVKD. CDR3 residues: CATSLGDRGNYGYTF. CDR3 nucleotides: TGTGCCACCAGTCTCGGGGACCGTGGAAACTATGGCTACACCTTC.

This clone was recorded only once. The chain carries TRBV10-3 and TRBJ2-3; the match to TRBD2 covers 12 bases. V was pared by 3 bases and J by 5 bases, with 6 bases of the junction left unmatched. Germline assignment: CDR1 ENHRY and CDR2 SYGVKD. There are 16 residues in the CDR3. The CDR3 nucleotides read TGTGCCATCAGTGATGGCCTAGCGGGAGGGTTAGATACGCAGTATTTT. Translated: CAISDGLAGGLDTQYF.

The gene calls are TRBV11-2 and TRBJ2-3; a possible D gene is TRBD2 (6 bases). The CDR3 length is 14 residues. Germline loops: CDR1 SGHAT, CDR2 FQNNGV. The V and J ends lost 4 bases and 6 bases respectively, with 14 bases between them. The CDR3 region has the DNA TGTGCCAGCAGCTCCCAGACTAGTTTTGATACGCAGTATTTT. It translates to CASSSQTSFDTQYF.

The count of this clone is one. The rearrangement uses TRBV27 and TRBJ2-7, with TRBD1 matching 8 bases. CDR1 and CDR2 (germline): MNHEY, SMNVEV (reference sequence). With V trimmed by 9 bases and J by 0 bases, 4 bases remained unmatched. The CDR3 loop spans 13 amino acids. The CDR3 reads CASGQGSSYEQYF. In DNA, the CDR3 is TGTGCCAGTGGACAGGGTAGCTCCTACGAGCAGTACTTC.

The DNA for the CDR3 is TGTGCCTGGAGCCCTAATACTAGCGAGCAGTACTTC. It is translated as CAWSPNTSEQYF. The gene calls are TRBV30 and TRBJ2-7; tentative D call: TRBD2 (5 bases). With 3 bases removed from V and 6 bases from J, the gap between germline ends came to 12 bases. Germline V gene sequence: CDR1 GTSNPN, CDR2 SVGIG (reference sequence). The CDR3 sequence is 12 residues long. The full variable domain, completed using reference TRBV30 and TRBJ2-7, is SQTIHQWPATLVQPVGSPLSLECTVEGTSNPNLYWYRQAAGRGLQLLFYSVGIGQISSEVPQNLSASRPQDRQFILSSKKLLLSDSGFYLCAWSPNTSEQYFGPGTRLTVT.

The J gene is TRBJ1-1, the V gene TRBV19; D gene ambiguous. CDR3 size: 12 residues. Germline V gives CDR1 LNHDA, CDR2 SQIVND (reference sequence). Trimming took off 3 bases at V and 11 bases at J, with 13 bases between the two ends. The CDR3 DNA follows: TGTGCCAGTAGTATGAGCCAGAGGGTGGCTTTCTTT. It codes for CASSMSQRVAFF.

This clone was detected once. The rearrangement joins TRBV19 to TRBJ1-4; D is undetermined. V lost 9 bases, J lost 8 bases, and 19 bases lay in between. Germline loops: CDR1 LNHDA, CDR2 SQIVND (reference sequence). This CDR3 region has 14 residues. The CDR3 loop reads CASKPGPVGEKLFF. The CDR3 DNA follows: TGTGCCAGCAAACCGGGCCCGGTGGGAGAAAAACTGTTTTTT.